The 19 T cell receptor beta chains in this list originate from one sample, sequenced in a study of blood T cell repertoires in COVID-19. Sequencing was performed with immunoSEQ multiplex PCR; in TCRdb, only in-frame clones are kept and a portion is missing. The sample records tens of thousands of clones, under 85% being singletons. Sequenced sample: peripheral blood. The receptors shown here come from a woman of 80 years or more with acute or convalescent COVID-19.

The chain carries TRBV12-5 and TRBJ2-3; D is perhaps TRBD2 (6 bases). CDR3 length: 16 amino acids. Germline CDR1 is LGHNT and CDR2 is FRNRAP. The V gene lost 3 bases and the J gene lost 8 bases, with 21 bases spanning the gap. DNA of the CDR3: TGTGCTAGTGGTTTTGGGCCCGGGACTTCCTCCGTTACGCAGTATTTT. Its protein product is CASGFGPGTSSVTQYF.

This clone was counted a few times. CDR3 nucleotide sequence: TGTGCCAGCAGCCCGACAGGCTCTGGAAACACCATATATTTT. Its translation is CASSPTGSGNTIYF. This chain uses TRBV11-2 with TRBJ1-3; TRBD1 might be the D (6 bases). CDR3 length: 14 residues. V dropped 5 bases and J dropped 0 bases, with 8 bases sitting between them. CDR1 SGHAT and CDR2 FQNNGV come from the germline V gene.

This CDR3 reads CASSPRLTGGVTGELFF. The CDR3 DNA sequence: TGTGCCAGCAGTCCTCGTCTGACAGGGGGCGTCACCGGGGAGCTGTTTTTT. The gene calls are TRBV27 and TRBJ2-2, with 10 bases lining up with TRBD1. Losses at the gene ends were 5 bases for V and 4 bases for J; bases not matched to a gene: 10. CDR3 length: 17 amino acids. Per germline, CDR1 MNHEY and CDR2 SMNVEV (reference sequence).

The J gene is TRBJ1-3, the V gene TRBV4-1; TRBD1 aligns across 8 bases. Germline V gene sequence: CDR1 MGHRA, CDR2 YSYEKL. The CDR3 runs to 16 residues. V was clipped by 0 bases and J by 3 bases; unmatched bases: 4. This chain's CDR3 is CASSQDPTGGGNTIYF. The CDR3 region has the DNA TGCGCCAGCAGCCAAGATCCCACAGGGGGTGGAAACACCATATATTTT.

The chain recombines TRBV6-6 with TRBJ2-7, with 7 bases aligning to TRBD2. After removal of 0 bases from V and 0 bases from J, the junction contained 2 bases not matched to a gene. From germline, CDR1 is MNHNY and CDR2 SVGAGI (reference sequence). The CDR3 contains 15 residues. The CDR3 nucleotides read TGTGCCAGCAGTTACTCGGGAGGGAGCTCCTACGAGCAGTACTTC. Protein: CASSYSGGSSYEQYF.

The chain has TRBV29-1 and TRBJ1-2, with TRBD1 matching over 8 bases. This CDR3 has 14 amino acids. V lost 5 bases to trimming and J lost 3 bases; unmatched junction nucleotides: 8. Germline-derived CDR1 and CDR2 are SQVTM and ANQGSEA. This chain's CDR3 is CSVRTGIRDYGYTF. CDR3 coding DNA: TGCAGCGTTAGGACAGGGATAAGGGACTATGGCTACACCTTC.

This CDR3 is CASSTASYEQYF. The DNA for the CDR3 is TGTGCCAGCAGTACAGCCTCCTACGAGCAGTACTTC. The rearrangement links TRBV12-3 or TRBV12-4 to TRBJ2-7; D is uncertain. The CDR3 runs 12 residues. Trimming stripped 5 bases from V and 0 bases from J, with 5 bases between.

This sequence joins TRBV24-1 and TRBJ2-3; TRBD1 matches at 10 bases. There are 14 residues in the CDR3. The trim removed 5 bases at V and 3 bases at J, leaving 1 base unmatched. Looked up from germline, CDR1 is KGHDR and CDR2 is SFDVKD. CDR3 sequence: CATSVGQGTDTQYF. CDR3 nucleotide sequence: TGTGCCACCAGTGTGGGACAGGGGACAGATACGCAGTATTTT.

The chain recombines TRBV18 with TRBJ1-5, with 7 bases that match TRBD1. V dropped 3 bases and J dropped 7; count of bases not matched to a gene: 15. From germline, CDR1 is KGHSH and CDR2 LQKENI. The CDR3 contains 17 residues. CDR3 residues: CASSPNYATGQAQPQHF. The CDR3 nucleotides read TGTGCCAGCTCACCGAACTACGCGACAGGGCAGGCGCAGCCCCAGCATTTT.

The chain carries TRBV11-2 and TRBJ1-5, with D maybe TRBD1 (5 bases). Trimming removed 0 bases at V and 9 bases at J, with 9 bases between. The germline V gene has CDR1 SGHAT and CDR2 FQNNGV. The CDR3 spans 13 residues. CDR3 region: CASSLDMGGPQHF. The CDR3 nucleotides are TGTGCCAGCAGCTTAGATATGGGGGGGCCCCAGCATTTT.

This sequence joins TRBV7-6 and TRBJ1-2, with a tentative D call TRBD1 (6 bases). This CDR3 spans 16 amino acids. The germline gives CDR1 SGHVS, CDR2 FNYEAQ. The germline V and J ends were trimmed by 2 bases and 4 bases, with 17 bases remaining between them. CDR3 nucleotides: TGTGCCAGCAGCTTACCGCACATTCAGGGGTGCTATGGCTACACCTTC. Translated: CASSLPHIQGCYGYTF.

CDR3 protein: CASSLGTGSFYEQYF. DNA of the CDR3: TGCGCCAGCAGCTTGGGGACAGGGTCGTTCTACGAGCAGTACTTC. V and J are TRBV5-1 and TRBJ2-7; 8 nucleotides line up with TRBD1. J was trimmed by 3 bases and V by 0 bases; bases with no gene match: 5. The V gene's germline CDR1 is SGHRS and CDR2 YFSETQ. This CDR3 spans 15 amino acids.

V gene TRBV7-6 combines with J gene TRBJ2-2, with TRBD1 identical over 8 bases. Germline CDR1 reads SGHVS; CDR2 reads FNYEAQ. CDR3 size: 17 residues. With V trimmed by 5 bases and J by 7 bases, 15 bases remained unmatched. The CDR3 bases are TGTGCCAGCAGCCGAATTAGCAGGGGGCTTGAGGTCGGGGAGCTGTTTTTT. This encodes CASSRISRGLEVGELFF.

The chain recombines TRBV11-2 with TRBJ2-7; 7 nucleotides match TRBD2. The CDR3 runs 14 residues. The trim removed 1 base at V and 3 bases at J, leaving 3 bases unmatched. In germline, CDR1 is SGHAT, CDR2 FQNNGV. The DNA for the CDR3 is TGTGCCAGCAGCTTAGCCGGACTAGGCTACGAGCAGTACTTC. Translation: CASSLAGLGYEQYF.

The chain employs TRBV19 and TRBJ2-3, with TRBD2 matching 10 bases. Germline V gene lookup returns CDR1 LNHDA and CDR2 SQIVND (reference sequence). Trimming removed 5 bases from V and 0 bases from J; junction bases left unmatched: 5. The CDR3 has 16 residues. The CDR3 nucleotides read TGTGCCAGTAGTTCCTCTAGCGGGGGTAGCACAGATACGCAGTATTTT. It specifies CASSSSSGGSTDTQYF.

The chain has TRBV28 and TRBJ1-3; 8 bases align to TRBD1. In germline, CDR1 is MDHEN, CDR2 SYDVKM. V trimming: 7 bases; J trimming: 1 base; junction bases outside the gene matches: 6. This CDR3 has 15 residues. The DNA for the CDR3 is TGTGCCAGCATAGACAGGGGATCGTCTGGAAACACCATATATTTT. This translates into CASIDRGSSGNTIYF.

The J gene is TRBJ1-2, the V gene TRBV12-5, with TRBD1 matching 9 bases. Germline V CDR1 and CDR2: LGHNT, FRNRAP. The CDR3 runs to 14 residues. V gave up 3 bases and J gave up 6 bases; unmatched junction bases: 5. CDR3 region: CASGFGTGRHGYTF. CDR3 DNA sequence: TGTGCTAGTGGTTTTGGGACAGGGAGGCATGGCTACACCTTC.

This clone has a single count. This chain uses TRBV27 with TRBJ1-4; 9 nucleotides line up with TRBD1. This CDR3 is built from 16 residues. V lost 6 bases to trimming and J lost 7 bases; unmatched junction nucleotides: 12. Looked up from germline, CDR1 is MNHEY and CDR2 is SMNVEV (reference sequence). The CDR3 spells CASRPSPGQGGEKLFF. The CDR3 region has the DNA TGTGCCAGCAGACCTTCTCCGGGACAGGGCGGTGAAAAACTGTTTTTT.

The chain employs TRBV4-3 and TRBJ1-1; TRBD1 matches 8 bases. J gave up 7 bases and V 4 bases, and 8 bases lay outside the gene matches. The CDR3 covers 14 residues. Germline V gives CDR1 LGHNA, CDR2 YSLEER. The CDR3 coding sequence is TGCGCCAGCAGCCCGGCTGACAGGGGAGATGAAGCTTTCTTT. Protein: CASSPADRGDEAFF.